This T cell receptor (beta chain) came from a study of blood T cell repertoires in COVID-19. Overall study context: The samples span acute and convalescent COVID-19 from the United States, Italy and Spain.

Study members were between about 18 and 95 years old and lived in 20 to 25 US regions. Which cohort a participant joined came from the clinical history participants gave. This CDR3 comprises 12 residues. The germline V gene encodes CDR1 SGHRS and CDR2 YFSETQ. V lost 7 bases, J lost 8 bases, and 13 bases lay in between. Produced via immunoSEQ multiplex PCR; TCRdb's table is partial and in-frame only. The table has 200,000 to 250,000 clones, about 84% seen once. This clonotype was sampled from a man aged 25 to 45 with acute COVID-19. V and J are TRBV5-1 and TRBJ2-1; a possible D gene is TRBD2 (6 bases). The specimen sequenced was PBMCs or T cells enriched from blood (not recorded which). CDR3 loop: CASRGTGDEQFF. The CDR3 nucleotides are TGCGCCAGCCGCGGGACCGGAGATGAGCAGTTCTTC.